The present entry profiles one T cell receptor beta chain with its context. What it recognizes is unknown. Subsets of CD8+ T cells were each sorted in triplicate at a few hundred thousand cells apiece. CD45RO-CCR7+CD27+CD95- characterized naive CD8+ T cells. These data originate in a study of CXCR3-negative and CXCR3-positive naive CD8 T cells. Study details: Per-library TRB read counts averaged about 1.5 +/- 0.3 million, adding up to about 150 million in total. Study conclusions and caveats: Higher TRB CDR3 hydrophobicity marked CXCR3-positive naive cells relative to CXCR3-negative naive cells. Similarly elevated diversity marked both naive subsets, with memory CD8+ cells showing far lower diversity.

UMI-labeled TRB cDNA libraries were prepared by 5' RACE. TCRdb re-called the 5' RACE reads; one entry per CDR3 protein, DNA not given. Recorded for this sample: some 130,000 distinct CDR3 sequences. The CDR3 contains 14 residues. The germline V gene has CDR1 DFQATT and CDR2 SNEGSKA (reference sequence). The receptor was isolated from a human donor in good health. Some clones in this sample may be carry-over from other donors' samples. The rearrangement uses TRBV20-1 and TRBJ1-6; TCRdb proposes TRBD1, but this gene call is untestable without DNA. The sample comprised naive CXCR3+ CD8+ T cells from blood. As for subset: CD45RO-CCR7+CD27+CD95- naive CD8+ T cells expressing CXCR3 (TNR3+). The CDR3 reads CSARDSGGSSPLHF.